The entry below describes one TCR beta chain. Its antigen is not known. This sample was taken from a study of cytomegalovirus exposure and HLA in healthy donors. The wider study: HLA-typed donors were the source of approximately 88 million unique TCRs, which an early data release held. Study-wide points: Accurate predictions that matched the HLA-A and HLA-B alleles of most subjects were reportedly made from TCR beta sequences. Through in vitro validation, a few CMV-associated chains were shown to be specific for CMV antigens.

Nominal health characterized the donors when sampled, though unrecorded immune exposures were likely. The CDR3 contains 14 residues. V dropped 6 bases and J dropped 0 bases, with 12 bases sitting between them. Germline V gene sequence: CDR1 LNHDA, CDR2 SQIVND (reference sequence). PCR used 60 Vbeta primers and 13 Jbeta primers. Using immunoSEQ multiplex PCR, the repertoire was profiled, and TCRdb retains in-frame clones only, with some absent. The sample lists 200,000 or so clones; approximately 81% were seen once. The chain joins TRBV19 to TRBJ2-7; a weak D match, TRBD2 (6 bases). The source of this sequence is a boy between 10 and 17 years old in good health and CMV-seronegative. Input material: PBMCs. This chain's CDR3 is CASSPAGPSYEQYF. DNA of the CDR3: TGTGCCAGTAGCCCAGCGGGCCCCTCCTACGAGCAGTACTTC.